This T cell receptor beta chain was recovered during a study of regulatory T cells in long-lasting Graves disease. Time point denoted: newly diagnosed GD, antithyroid drugs for less than 3 months. PBMCs were the source of the RNA used for TCR sequencing. Recruitment took place at an endocrinology department in Xi'an, China. With EDTA tubes as the receptacles, nine milliliters of peripheral blood were drawn. According to the study, TCR beta libraries were built with iRepertoire HTBI primers and CDR3-region Arm-PCR. In the authors' methods: The identification of approximately 62 TRBV and approximately 15 TRBJ segments was made across samples. TCRdb reanalysed the multiplex PCR reads using MiXCR and keeps one entry per CDR3 protein. These V and J calls rely on TCRdb rather than the paper's analysis. The table shows more than 300,000 distinct CDR3 sequences, with 15% occurring only once. This clonotype has more than one count but fewer than ten. Its target is unknown. With a much larger clone just one base away, this may be a read error.

This CDR3 is 15 amino acids long. Germline CDR1 is SEHNR and CDR2 is FQNEAQ (reference sequence). Points from the study as a whole: It was in persistent disease that TRBV28, TRBJ1-2 and TRBJ2-5 were favored.

The V and J genes are TRBV7-9 and TRBJ2-1, with 8 positions matching TRBD2. The specimen was peripheral blood mononuclear cells (PBMCs), collected at new diagnosis, from a patient treated with antithyroid drugs. The receptor was isolated from a female donor with Graves disease. The chain's CDR3 is CASIGTSLSYNGQFF. For the CDR3, the DNA is TGTGCCAGCATCGGGACTAGTCTCTCCTACAATGGGCAGTTCTTC.